Following are 15 T cell receptor beta chains from one sample sequenced in a study of vaccination and CD4 T cells after COVID-19. Their target antigens are unknown. An Oncomine TCR Beta short-read assay was used to sequence the DNA from cultured CD4+ T cells. In TCRdb, the PCR reads were re-called with MiXCR into one record per CDR3 protein. The repertoire holds under 20,000 distinct CDR3 sequences, with approximately 45% as singletons. Treatment denoted: roughly 10-day PBMC culture with coronavirus spike peptide pools or control peptides (ViraFEST assay). This sample comprised CD4+ T cells from blood, cultured in vitro, obtained after SARS-CoV-2 vaccination. These receptor sequences come from a human donor who had recovered from COVID-19.

The chain joins TRBV6-1 to TRBJ2-7, with TRBD2 matching over 11 bases. Germline V gene lookup returns CDR1 MNHNS and CDR2 SASEGT. This CDR3 has 13 amino acids. Unmatched junction bases numbered 2, after V lost 7 bases and J lost 3 bases. The CDR3 DNA sequence: TGTGCCAGCATCCTAGCGGGAGGCTACGAGCAGTACTTC. Translating gives CASILAGGYEQYF.

This clonotype was counted only a few times. The gene calls are TRBV6-4 and TRBJ1-5, with TRBD1 as a possible D gene (6 bases). CDR3 size: 16 residues. Germline lookup yields CDR1 MRHNA and CDR2 SNTAGT. V was cut by 10 bases and J by 0 bases, with 19 bases left in between. The DNA for the CDR3 is TGTGCCATCCCCGGGGGGGGACAAAATAGCAATCAGCCCCAGCATTTT. As protein: CAIPGGGQNSNQPQHF.

This clonotype was seen a handful of times. The CDR3 DNA reads as TGTGCCAGCAGGGCGACTAGCAGGACCGGGGAGCTGTTTTTT. Translated: CASRATSRTGELFF. The chain combines TRBV28 with TRBJ2-2, with 7 bases aligning to TRBD2. The V gene's germline CDR1 is MDHEN and CDR2 SYDVKM. This CDR3 region has 14 residues. The trim removed 6 bases at V and 5 bases at J, leaving 6 bases unmatched.

The V call is TRBV12-3 or TRBV12-4, the J call TRBJ2-1; TRBD2 matches at 10 bases. The CDR3 runs to 15 residues. After removal of 7 bases from V and 7 bases from J, the junction contained 10 bases not matched to a gene. Written as DNA, the CDR3 is TGTGCCAGCACCAGGACTAGCGGTCCCATTAATGAGCAGTTCTTC. This gives the protein CASTRTSGPINEQFF.

This clonotype was counted only a few times. This chain links TRBV6-1 with TRBJ1-2, with 9 bases aligning to TRBD1. The germline CDR1 and CDR2 sequences are MNHNS and SASEGT. Trimming cost V 5 bases and J 0 bases; bases outside gene matches: 7. CDR3 length: 16 amino acids. CDR3 sequence reads: CASSPSGTGPNYGYTF. The CDR3, as DNA: TGTGCCAGCAGTCCCTCCGGGACAGGGCCTAACTATGGCTACACCTTC.

This clonotype has only a few counts. The V gene is TRBV20-1, the J gene TRBJ1-2; TRBD1 matches 7 bases. The CDR3 contains 17 residues. Trimming removed 2 bases from V and 0 bases from J; junction bases left unmatched: 12. Germline V CDR1 and CDR2: DFQATT, SNEGSKA (reference sequence). The CDR3 nucleotides are TGCAGTGCTAGATTCAGGGGGAGGTCGATAGCTAACTATGGCTACACCTTC. As protein: CSARFRGRSIANYGYTF.

The chain has TRBV5-6 and TRBJ2-6; D unclear. The CDR3 loop spans 13 amino acids. Germline assignment: CDR1 SGHDT and CDR2 YYEEEE. The V gene lost 7 bases and the J gene lost 2 bases, with 7 bases spanning the gap. The CDR3, as DNA: TGTGCCAGCTTGGATCCTGGGGCCAACGTCCTGACTTTC. Translated, it gives CASLDPGANVLTF. Full variable domain (missing parts from reference TRBV5-6 and TRBJ2-6): DAGVTQSPTHLIKTRGQQVTLRCSPKSGHDTVSWYQQALGQGPQFIFQYYEEEERQRGNFPDRFSGHQFPNYSSELNVNALLLGDSALYLCASLDPGANVLTFGAGSRLTVL.

Within the sample, this clonotype is medium-sized. V usage is TRBV20-1 and J usage is TRBJ2-5; D might be TRBD1 or TRBD2, each matching 7 bases. V was trimmed by 6 bases and J by 2 bases, leaving 13 bases between them. Germline V CDR1 and CDR2: DFQATT, SNEGSKA (reference sequence). The CDR3 runs 13 residues. CDR3 protein: CSATRGGQETQYF. CDR3 nucleotide sequence: TGCAGTGCGACCAGGGGGGGACAAGAGACCCAGTACTTC.

This clonotype showed up just a few times. The V and J genes are TRBV2 and TRBJ2-3; D is unclear. The CDR3 is made up of 15 amino acids. Germline V gene lookup returns CDR1 SNHLY and CDR2 FYNNEI. Between the trimmed V and J ends, which lost 4 bases and 0 bases, there was a span of 11 bases. CDR3 nucleotide sequence: TGTGCCAGCAGTGCGGGTACCCTAAGCACAGATACGCAGTATTTT. As protein: CASSAGTLSTDTQYF.

The chain couples TRBV20-1 to TRBJ2-7, with 9 bases fitting TRBD2. V lost 4 bases, J lost 5 bases, and 12 bases stayed unmatched. CDR1 and CDR2 from the germline V gene are DFQATT and SNEGSKA (reference sequence). CDR3 length equals 15 residues. The CDR3 DNA is TGCAGTGCTACAACAATAGCGGGAGCGTGGGACGAGCAGTACTTC. As protein: CSATTIAGAWDEQYF.

This clonotype has only a few counts. The V call is TRBV29-1, the J call TRBJ2-1, with D possibly being TRBD2 (6 bases). Germline CDR1 is SQVTM and CDR2 is ANQGSEA. The CDR3 sequence is 14 residues long. V lost 3 bases to trimming and J lost 5 bases, with 14 bases between them. The CDR3 is CSVDRTNTNNEQFF. Written as DNA, the CDR3 is TGCAGCGTTGATAGGACTAATACAAACAATGAGCAGTTCTTC.

The chain employs TRBV19 and TRBJ1-5; 8 bases fit TRBD1. Losses at the gene ends were 4 bases for V and 3 bases for J; bases not matched to a gene: 8. Per the germline V gene, CDR1 is LNHDA and CDR2 is SQIVND (reference sequence). The CDR3 is made up of 16 amino acids. The CDR3, as DNA: TGTGCCAGTAGTACCCGACAGGGGTCATACAATCAGCCCCAGCATTTT. This sequence encodes CASSTRQGSYNQPQHF.

This clonotype showed up just a few times. The rearrangement links TRBV6-1 to TRBJ1-1, with TRBD1 identical over 7 bases. V lost 10 bases to trimming and J lost 6 bases; unmatched junction nucleotides: 14. The V gene's germline CDR1 is MNHNS and CDR2 SASEGT. This CDR3 comprises 14 residues. The CDR3 sequence: CATAVNRGGAEAFF. The CDR3 DNA follows: TGTGCCACCGCAGTCAACAGGGGTGGGGCTGAAGCTTTCTTT.

This chain uses TRBV27 with TRBJ2-7; 7 bases align to TRBD2. The ends lost 3 bases at V and 3 bases at J; junction bases unmatched: 14. CDR3 length: 17 amino acids. Germline V gene data show CDR1 as MNHEY and CDR2 as SMNVEV (reference sequence). This CDR3 is CASSFWFQAGERYEQYF. The CDR3 nucleotides are TGTGCCAGCAGTTTTTGGTTCCAGGCGGGAGAACGCTACGAGCAGTACTTC.

By sample fraction, this clonotype is medium-sized. The CDR3 protein is CASSSWGTGIETQYF. The CDR3 DNA follows: TGCGCCAGCAGCTCCTGGGGGACAGGGATTGAGACCCAGTACTTC. This chain connects TRBV5-1 to TRBJ2-5, with 9 bases that match TRBD1. The length of the CDR3 is 15 residues. CDR1 and CDR2 from the germline V gene are SGHRS and YFSETQ. V was clipped by 3 bases and J by 5 bases; unmatched bases: 8.